A single sample gave rise to the 10 T cell receptor beta chains below, sequenced in a study of regulatory T cells in long-lasting Graves disease. Indicated time point: persistent/refractory GD, antithyroid drugs over 5 years with positive TRAb. RNA isolated from PBMCs was used to make the TCR library. Libraries of TCR beta came from iRepertoire HTBI primers plus Arm-PCR of CDR3 regions. Via MiXCR, TCRdb re-called the multiplex PCR reads, giving one row per CDR3 protein. The repertoire consists of 500,000 to 700,000 distinct CDR3 sequences, with roughly 30% occurring once and the leading ten covering 42%. Sequencing used peripheral blood mononuclear cells (PBMCs), obtained when the disease was refractory, from a patient treated with antithyroid drugs. These receptors originate from a female donor with Graves disease.

V usage is TRBV10-3 and J usage is TRBJ1-2, with D maybe TRBD1 (5 bases). Trimming removed 0 bases from V and 9 bases from J, with 11 bases in between. This CDR3 is built from 13 residues. Germline V gene lookup returns CDR1 ENHRY and CDR2 SYGVKD. Written as DNA, the CDR3 is TGTGCCATCAGTGAGTCAGGGGTTGGAAGCTACACCTTC. Its protein product is CAISESGVGSYTF.

The V call is TRBV11-2, the J call TRBJ2-2; TRBD1 agrees at 7 bases. The CDR3 runs to 16 residues. Germline-derived CDR1 and CDR2 are SGHAT and FQNNGV. Unmatched junction bases numbered 7, after V lost 2 bases and J lost 4 bases. CDR3 DNA sequence: TGTGCCAGCAGCTTAAACCCAGGGGGTGTCACCGGGGAGCTGTTTTTT. Its protein is CASSLNPGGVTGELFF. Complete variable domain (other parts from reference TRBV11-2 and TRBJ2-2): EAGVAQSPRYKIIEKRQSVAFWCNPISGHATLYWYQQILGQGPKLLIQFQNNGVVDDSQLPKDRFSAERLKGVDSTLKIQPAKLEDSAVYLCASSLNPGGVTGELFFGEGSRLTVL.

This clonotype was found many times. This rearrangement joins TRBV5-1 to TRBJ1-2; D is perhaps TRBD1 (5 bases). V was shortened by 4 bases and J by 4 bases, with 17 bases between the two germline ends. Germline V gene sequence: CDR1 SGHRS, CDR2 YFSETQ. The CDR3 has 15 residues. CDR3 DNA: TGCGCCAGCAGCCCGGAGGGAGGGGTCGGCTATGGCTACACCTTC. It codes for CASSPEGGVGYGYTF.

At least ten counts were recorded for this clonotype. The chain recombines TRBV20-1 with TRBJ1-2; D uncertain. V was shortened by 2 bases and J by 5 bases, with 9 bases between the two germline ends. This CDR3 is built from 12 residues. Germline CDR1 reads DFQATT; CDR2 reads SNEGSKA (reference sequence). Here the CDR3 reads CSARTDLYGYTF. The CDR3 DNA reads as TGCAGTGCTAGAACGGACTTATATGGCTACACCTTC.

This clonotype has ten or more counts. This chain joins TRBV10-2 and TRBJ2-5, with D tentatively TRBD1 or TRBD2 (5 bases each). V was cut by 6 bases and J by 2 bases, with 19 bases left in between. Germline V gives CDR1 WSHSY, CDR2 SAAADI. This CDR3 is built from 16 residues. CDR3 region: CASSAGAGRRQETQYF. The CDR3 DNA follows: TGCGCCAGCAGCGCCGGGGCAGGACGACGACAAGAGACCCAGTACTTC.

The chain has TRBV27 and TRBJ2-7, with TRBD1 matching over 9 bases. This CDR3 region has 14 residues. Trimming cost V 5 bases and J 5 bases; bases outside gene matches: 7. The germline V gene has CDR1 MNHEY and CDR2 SMNVEV (reference sequence). The CDR3 DNA sequence: TGTGCCAGCAGTCCCCTCGGGACAGGGAACGAGCAGTACTTC. Translation: CASSPLGTGNEQYF.

This clonotype was detected many times. The V call is TRBV7-9, the J call TRBJ2-1, with 10 bases fitting TRBD2. Trimming cost V 7 bases and J 4 bases; bases outside gene matches: 7. This CDR3 has 15 residues. CDR1 and CDR2 (germline): SEHNR, FQNEAQ (reference sequence). CDR3 sequence (DNA): TGTGCCAGCAATGTAGCGGGAGGCTCTTACAATGAGCAGTTCTTC. It codes for CASNVAGGSYNEQFF.

This CDR3 is CASSDPRGGNQPQHF. CDR3 nucleotide sequence: TGTGCCAGCAGTGACCCGAGGGGTGGGAATCAGCCCCAGCATTTT. This sequence joins TRBV6-1 and TRBJ1-5, with a weak D call TRBD1 (5 bases). The V and J ends lost 3 bases and 4 bases respectively, with 13 bases between them. CDR1 MNHNS and CDR2 SASEGT come from the germline V gene. CDR3 size: 15 residues.

This chain links TRBV27 with TRBJ2-4, with 8 bases identical to TRBD1. With V trimmed by 6 bases and J by 7 bases, 8 bases remained unmatched. The germline V gene has CDR1 MNHEY and CDR2 SMNVEV (reference sequence). This CDR3 is 14 amino acids long. The CDR3 nucleotides are TGTGCCAGCAGGGGAACAGGGGGTGCGAACATTCAGTACTTC. Protein sequence: CASRGTGGANIQYF.

The chain recombines TRBV6-1 with TRBJ1-1, with D possibly being TRBD1 (5 bases). V was trimmed by 5 bases and J by 0 bases, leaving 16 bases between them. The CDR3 spans 16 residues. Per germline, CDR1 MNHNS and CDR2 SASEGT. As DNA, the CDR3 is TGTGCCAGCAGTCGGGGGACGGGAAGAGTGAACACTGAAGCTTTCTTT. Protein product: CASSRGTGRVNTEAFF.